The clone carrying this T cell receptor beta chain was detected only once. Antigen unknown. The entry originates in a study of shared clonotypes between healthy human individuals. About the study: Per donor, CD8 memory used one plate, CD8 naive used two, CD4 memory used three and CD4 naive used three.

V was pared by 4 bases and J by 0 bases, with 16 bases between. The V gene's germline CDR1 is SGHVS and CDR2 FNYEAQ. This CDR3 is 17 amino acids long. Study findings and constraints: Donor clonotype sharing was expected to depend on sequencing depth.

Here immunoSEQ multiplex PCR was the method, and the copy in TCRdb shows in-frame clones only, minus some. In the table there are hundreds of thousands of clones, around 97% of which are singletons. The receptor comes from a woman in her twenties or thirties in good health. The V gene is TRBV7-6, the J gene TRBJ2-1; perhaps TRBD2 as D (5 bases). Sequencing used naive CD4+ T cells sorted from blood. The subset was: CD45RA+ positively selected. CDR3 loop: CASSSRTQGSSYNEQFF. The CDR3 nucleotides read TGTGCCAGCAGCTCCCGCACCCAAGGGAGCTCCTACAATGAGCAGTTCTTC.